This TCR beta chain came from a study of blood T cell repertoires in COVID-19. As for the study in general: Nucleic acid was either cDNA or gDNA, and it came from T cells, B-cell-depleted T cells, or PBMCs.

Authors' processing steps: By means of reference gene primer amplification, nucleated cell counts were estimated. Clones were sequenced by immunoSEQ multiplex PCR, and TCRdb holds only the in-frame ones, with some missing. V and J calls and clone size come straight from that table; D and trimming were deduced from the DNA. The top ten hold 8% to 9.5% of the sample, which has some 90,000 clones, approximately 90% seen once. With 6 bases removed from V and 8 bases from J, the gap between germline ends came to 16 bases. Germline V gene sequence: CDR1 MNHNY, CDR2 SVGAGI (reference sequence). The CDR3 totals 13 residues.

The chain joins TRBV6-6 to TRBJ1-1, with a weak D call TRBD1 (6 bases). The sample was peripheral blood. The source of this sequence is a man aged 45 to 65 with acute or convalescent COVID-19. CDR3 loop: CASRDSRQEEAFF. Written as DNA, the CDR3 is TGTGCCAGCAGGGACAGCCGACAAGAGGAAGCTTTCTTT.